This entry lists 14 T cell receptor beta chains sequenced from one sample in a study of cytomegalovirus exposure and HLA in healthy donors. Profiled with immunoSEQ multiplex PCR; TCRdb holds only in-frame clones, not every one. The table lists over 250,000 clones, 70% to 90% of them singletons. Sequenced: PBMCs. The receptors shown here come from a woman between 18 and 30 years old in good health and CMV-seronegative.

CDR3 region: CASSVQGNTEAFF. CDR3 sequence (DNA): TGCGCCAGCAGCGTTCAGGGGAACACTGAAGCTTTCTTT. V and J are TRBV5-1 and TRBJ1-1; the D gene is possibly TRBD1 (5 bases). This CDR3 comprises 13 residues. Germline-derived CDR1 and CDR2 are SGHRS and YFSETQ. V lost 4 bases and J 1 base, leaving 8 bases between the germline ends. Based on the CDR3 plus reference TRBV5-1 and TRBJ1-1, the full variable domain is KAGVTQTPRYLIKTRGQQVTLSCSPISGHRSVSWYQQTPGQGLQFLFEYFSETQRNKGNFPGRFSGRQFSNSRSEMNVSTLELGDSALYLCASSVQGNTEAFFGQGTRLTVV.

This clone has more than one count but fewer than ten. This chain joins TRBV14 and TRBJ2-5, with no clear D. Per the germline V gene, CDR1 is SGHDN and CDR2 is FVKESK. The V end was cut by 3 bases, the J end by 9 bases, with 11 bases between. CDR3 size: 12 residues. CDR3 DNA sequence: TGTGCCAGCAGCCACCCGTTAACGGCCCAGTACTTC. It yields the protein CASSHPLTAQYF.

The chain joins TRBV27 to TRBJ1-1; 8 bases agree with TRBD1. J was trimmed by 4 bases and V by 8 bases; bases with no gene match: 15. CDR3 length equals 16 residues. CDR1 and CDR2 (germline): MNHEY, SMNVEV (reference sequence). For the CDR3, the DNA is TGTGCCAGCGGGCATCTTTGGACAGGGAATCGCACTGAAGCTTTCTTT. This translates into CASGHLWTGNRTEAFF.

The CDR3 spells CASSLGFSGARTGELFF. CDR3 sequence (DNA): TGCGCCAGCAGCTTGGGTTTTAGCGGGGCGAGGACCGGGGAGCTGTTTTTT. The J gene is TRBJ2-2, the V gene TRBV5-1; 8 nucleotides line up with TRBD2. The CDR3 is 17 amino acids. The V and J ends lost 0 bases and 5 bases, in that order; junction bases with no gene match: 9. Germline V lookup: CDR1 SGHRS, CDR2 YFSETQ. Complete variable domain (other parts from reference TRBV5-1 and TRBJ2-2): KAGVTQTPRYLIKTRGQQVTLSCSPISGHRSVSWYQQTPGQGLQFLFEYFSETQRNKGNFPGRFSGRQFSNSRSEMNVSTLELGDSALYLCASSLGFSGARTGELFFGEGSRLTVL.

This chain joins TRBV29-1 and TRBJ1-2; TRBD1 matches 8 bases. The germline gives CDR1 SQVTM, CDR2 ANQGSEA. The V gene end was trimmed by 6 bases and the J gene end by 2 bases; junction bases not matched to a gene: 5. This CDR3 is 13 amino acids long. The CDR3 nucleotides read TGCAGCGTAAGTCGACAGGGGAACTATGGCTACACCTTC. Translated: CSVSRQGNYGYTF.

This chain connects TRBV30 to TRBJ2-3; the D is unclear. CDR3 size: 17 residues. The V and J ends lost 0 bases and 2 bases respectively, with 18 bases between them. The germline V gene has CDR1 GTSNPN and CDR2 SVGIG (reference sequence). CDR3 region: CAWSVLSGLVITDTQYF. The DNA for the CDR3 is TGTGCCTGGAGTGTACTATCGGGTCTAGTAATCACAGATACGCAGTATTTT.

The chain has TRBV5-1 and TRBJ2-2, with a tentative D call TRBD1 (6 bases). CDR1 and CDR2 (germline): SGHRS, YFSETQ. The V end was cut by 3 bases, the J end by 5 bases, with 11 bases between. The CDR3 totals 14 residues. CDR3 sequence: CASSSPQGTGELFF. CDR3 nucleotide sequence: TGCGCCAGCAGCTCCCCCCAGGGGACCGGGGAGCTGTTTTTT.

This rearrangement joins TRBV15 to TRBJ1-5, with D possibly being TRBD1 (6 bases). The CDR3 runs to 15 residues. In germline, CDR1 is LNHNV, CDR2 YYDKDF (reference sequence). V lost 3 bases and J lost 3, with 12 bases in between. The CDR3 coding sequence is TGTGCCACCAGCAGTACGGACAGAAACAATCAGCCCCAGCATTTT. Translated, it gives CATSSTDRNNQPQHF.

This sequence joins TRBV19 and TRBJ2-7; a weak D match, TRBD1 (5 bases). CDR1 is LNHDA, CDR2 SQIVND, per germline (reference sequence). With 1 base removed from V and 3 bases from J, the gap between germline ends came to 19 bases. This CDR3 region has 17 residues. The DNA of the CDR3 is TGTGCCAGTAGTATAGTTTTTAGGGGCCAACCTTACTACGAGCAGTACTTC. Its protein product is CASSIVFRGQPYYEQYF.

This clone was counted once. The CDR3 reads CSVLLTEGANGYTF. CDR3 in DNA: TGCAGCGTTCTCCTAACTGAGGGGGCCAATGGCTACACCTTC. This chain uses TRBV29-1 with TRBJ1-2, with 7 bases lining up with TRBD1. J gave up 6 bases and V 5 bases, and 12 bases lay outside the gene matches. CDR1 and CDR2 (germline): SQVTM, ANQGSEA. This CDR3 region has 14 residues.

The chain couples TRBV30 to TRBJ2-4; D perhaps matches TRBD2 (5 bases). This CDR3 has 16 amino acids. Looked up from germline, CDR1 is GTSNPN and CDR2 is SVGIG (reference sequence). The V end was cut by 5 bases, the J end by 8 bases, with 25 bases between. This CDR3 is CAWAALRAMGSDIQYF. CDR3 DNA: TGTGCCTGGGCTGCTTTGCGGGCGATGGGTTCGGACATTCAGTACTTC.

The V call is TRBV19, the J call TRBJ2-7; 9 bases fit TRBD1. From germline, CDR1 is LNHDA and CDR2 SQIVND (reference sequence). This CDR3 has 14 amino acids. Unmatched junction bases numbered 5, after V lost 4 bases and J lost 4 bases. As DNA, the CDR3 is TGTGCCAGTAGTAGGGGACAGGGCCCTTACGAGCAGTACTTC. It translates to CASSRGQGPYEQYF.

The V call is TRBV29-1, the J call TRBJ2-7; D is perhaps TRBD1 (5 bases). The CDR3 sequence is 12 residues long. The germline V gene encodes CDR1 SQVTM and CDR2 ANQGSEA. V shed 7 bases and J shed 3 bases, with 13 bases lying between them. This chain's CDR3 is CSAVGVGYEQYF. The CDR3 nucleotides are TGCAGCGCTGTAGGGGTCGGCTACGAGCAGTACTTC.

The rearrangement links TRBV6-5 to TRBJ1-3, with a possible D match to TRBD1 (5 bases). This CDR3 is 15 amino acids long. V was pared by 5 bases and J by 0 bases, with 11 bases between. CDR1 and CDR2 from the germline V gene are MNHEY and SVGAGI. The DNA for the CDR3 is TGTGCCAGCAGTCCGACGGGGGACTCTGGAAACACCATATATTTT. Translated: CASSPTGDSGNTIYF.